The text below deals with one T cell receptor beta chain. Libraries were prepared by immunoSEQ multiplex PCR; TCRdb keeps only in-frame clonotypes and omits some of them. The table shows roughly 2.1 million clones, with 93% occurring only once. CDR1 and CDR2 from the germline V gene are ENHRY and SYGVKD. After removal of 7 bases from V and 2 bases from J, the junction contained 6 bases not matched to a gene. CDR3 length: 15 amino acids. The record originates from a study of shared clonotypes between healthy human individuals. CD8 cells regarded as naive lacked CD45RO, were positively chosen for CCR7, and omitted terminally differentiated effector memory CD45RA+ cells.

The sample was naive CD8+ T cells from PBMCs. The chain joins TRBV10-3 to TRBJ2-3, with TRBD1 matching over 10 bases. This sequence originates from a man between 18 and 35 years old in good health. Some clones in this sample may be carry-over from other donors' samples. The CDR3 bases are TGTGCCATCACCGAGGACAGGGGGTACACAGATACGCAGTATTTT. Its protein is CAITEDRGYTDTQYF.